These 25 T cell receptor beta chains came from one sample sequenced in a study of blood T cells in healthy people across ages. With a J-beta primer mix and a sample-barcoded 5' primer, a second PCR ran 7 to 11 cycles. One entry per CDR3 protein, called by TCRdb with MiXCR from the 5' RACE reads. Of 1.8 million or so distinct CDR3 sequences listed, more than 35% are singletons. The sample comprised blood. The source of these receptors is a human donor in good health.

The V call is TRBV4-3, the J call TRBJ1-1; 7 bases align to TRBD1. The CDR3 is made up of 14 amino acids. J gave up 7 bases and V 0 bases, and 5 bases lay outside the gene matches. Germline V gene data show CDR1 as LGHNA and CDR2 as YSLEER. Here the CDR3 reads CASSQDGRGSEAFF. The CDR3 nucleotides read TGCGCCAGCAGCCAAGATGGCAGGGGGAGTGAAGCTTTCTTT.

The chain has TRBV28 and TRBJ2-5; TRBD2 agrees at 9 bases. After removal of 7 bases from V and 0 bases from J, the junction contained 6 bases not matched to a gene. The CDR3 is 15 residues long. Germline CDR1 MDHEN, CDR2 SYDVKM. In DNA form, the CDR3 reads TGTGCCAGCAATAGCGGGGGTGCGTACCAAGAGACCCAGTACTTC. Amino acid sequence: CASNSGGAYQETQYF.

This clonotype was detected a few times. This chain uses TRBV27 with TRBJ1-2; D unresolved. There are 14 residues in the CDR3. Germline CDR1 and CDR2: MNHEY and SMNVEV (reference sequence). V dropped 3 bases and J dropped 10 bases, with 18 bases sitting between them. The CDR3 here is CASSFQAASFPYTF. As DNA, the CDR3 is TGTGCCAGCAGTTTTCAGGCGGCCTCGTTTCCCTACACCTTC.

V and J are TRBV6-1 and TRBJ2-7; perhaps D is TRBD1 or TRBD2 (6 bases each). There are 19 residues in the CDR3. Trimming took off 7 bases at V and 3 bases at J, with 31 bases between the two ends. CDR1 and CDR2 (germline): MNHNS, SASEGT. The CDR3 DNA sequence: TGTGCCAGCACCGGGGAGTGGGGGCGGGATCCAGATTCTCTCTACGAGCAGTACTTC. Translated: CASTGEWGRDPDSLYEQYF.

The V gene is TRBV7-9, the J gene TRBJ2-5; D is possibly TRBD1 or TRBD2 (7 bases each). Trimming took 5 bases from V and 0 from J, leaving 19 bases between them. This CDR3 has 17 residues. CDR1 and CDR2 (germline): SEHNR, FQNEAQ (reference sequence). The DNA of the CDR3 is TGTGCCAGCAGCCCGATAGGGGGAGGGGGCTACCAAGAGACCCAGTACTTC. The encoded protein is CASSPIGGGGYQETQYF.

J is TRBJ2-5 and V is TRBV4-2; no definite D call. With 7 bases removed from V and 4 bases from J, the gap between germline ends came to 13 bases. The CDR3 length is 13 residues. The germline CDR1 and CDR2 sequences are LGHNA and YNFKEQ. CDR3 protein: CASNPRAGETQYF. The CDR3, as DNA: TGTGCCAGCAACCCTCGGGCTGGAGAGACCCAGTACTTC.

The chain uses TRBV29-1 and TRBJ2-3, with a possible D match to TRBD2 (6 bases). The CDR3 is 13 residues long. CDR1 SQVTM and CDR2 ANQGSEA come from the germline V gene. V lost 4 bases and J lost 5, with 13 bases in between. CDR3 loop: CSVATRNIDTQYF. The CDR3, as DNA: TGCAGCGTTGCGACTAGGAACATAGATACGCAGTATTTT.

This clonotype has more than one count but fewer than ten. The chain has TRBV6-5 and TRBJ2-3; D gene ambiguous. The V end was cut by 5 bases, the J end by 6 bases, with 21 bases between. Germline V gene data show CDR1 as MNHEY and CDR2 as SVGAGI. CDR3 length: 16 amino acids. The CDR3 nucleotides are TGTGCCAGCAGTACGGGTCAGTACCCTGTCCCGGATACGCAGTATTTT. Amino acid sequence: CASSTGQYPVPDTQYF.

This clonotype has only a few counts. The CDR3 nucleotides read TGCGCCAGCAGCTTGAATAGCGGGTTGAATGAGCAGTTCTTC. This encodes CASSLNSGLNEQFF. V is TRBV5-1 and J is TRBJ2-1, with 7 bases identical to TRBD2. CDR3 length: 14 amino acids. The V gene end was trimmed by 1 base and the J gene end by 7 bases; junction bases not matched to a gene: 5. CDR1 and CDR2 from the germline V gene are SGHRS and YFSETQ.

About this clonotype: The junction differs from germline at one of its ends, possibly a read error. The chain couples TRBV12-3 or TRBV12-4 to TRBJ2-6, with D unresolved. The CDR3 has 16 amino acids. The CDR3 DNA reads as TGTGTCAGCAGTTTGAAACAGTCCTCTGGGGCCAACGTCCTGACTTTC. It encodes CVSSLKQSSGANVLTF.

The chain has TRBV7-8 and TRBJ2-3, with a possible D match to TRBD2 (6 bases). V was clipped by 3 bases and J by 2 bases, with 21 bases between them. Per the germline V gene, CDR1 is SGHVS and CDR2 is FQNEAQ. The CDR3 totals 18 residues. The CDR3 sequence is CASSLGRLTGGPTDTQYF. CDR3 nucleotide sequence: TGTGCCAGCAGCTTGGGGCGACTAACCGGGGGACCCACAGATACGCAGTATTTT. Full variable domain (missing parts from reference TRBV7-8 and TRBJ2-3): GAGVSQSPRYKVAKRGQDVALRCDPISGHVSLFWYQQALGQGPEFLTYFQNEAQLDKSGLPSDRFFAERPEGSVSTLKIQRTQQEDSAVYLCASSLGRLTGGPTDTQYFGPGTRLTVL.

For the CDR3, the DNA is TGTGCCAGCAGCCCCTATCCCGACATTAGATCCTCCTACGAGCAGTACTTC. Translation: CASSPYPDIRSSYEQYF. The chain has TRBV9 and TRBJ2-7; no definite D call. V lost 4 bases, J lost 0 bases, and 20 bases lay in between. The CDR3 is 17 amino acids. Per the germline V gene, CDR1 is SGDLS and CDR2 is YYNGEE.

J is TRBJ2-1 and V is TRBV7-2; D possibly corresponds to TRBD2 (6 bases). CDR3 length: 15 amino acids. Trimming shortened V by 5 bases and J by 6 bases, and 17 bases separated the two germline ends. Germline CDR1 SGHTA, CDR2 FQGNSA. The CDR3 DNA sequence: TGTGCCAGCAGCCCCAGGAGCGGGTCTCTCAATGAGCAGTTCTTC. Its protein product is CASSPRSGSLNEQFF.

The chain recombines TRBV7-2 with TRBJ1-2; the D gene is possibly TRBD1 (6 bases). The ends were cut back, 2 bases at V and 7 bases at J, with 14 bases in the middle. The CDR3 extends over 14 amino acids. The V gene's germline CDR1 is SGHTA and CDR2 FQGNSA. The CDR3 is CASSLLRGGGGYTF. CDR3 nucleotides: TGTGCCAGCAGCTTATTACGCGGGGGCGGTGGCTACACCTTC.

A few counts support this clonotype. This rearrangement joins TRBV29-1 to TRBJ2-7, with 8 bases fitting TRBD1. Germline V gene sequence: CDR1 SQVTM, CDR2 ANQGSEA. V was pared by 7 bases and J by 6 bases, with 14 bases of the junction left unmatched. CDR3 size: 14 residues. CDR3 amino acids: CSGSGGRRNGEQYF. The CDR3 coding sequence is TGCAGCGGTTCAGGGGGCAGGAGAAACGGCGAGCAGTACTTC.

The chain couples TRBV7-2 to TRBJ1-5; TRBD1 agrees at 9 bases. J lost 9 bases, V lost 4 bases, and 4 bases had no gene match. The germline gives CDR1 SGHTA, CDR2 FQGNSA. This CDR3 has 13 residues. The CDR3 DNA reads TGTGCCAGCAGCTGGGGGACAGGGAGGCCCCAGCATTTT. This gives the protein CASSWGTGRPQHF.

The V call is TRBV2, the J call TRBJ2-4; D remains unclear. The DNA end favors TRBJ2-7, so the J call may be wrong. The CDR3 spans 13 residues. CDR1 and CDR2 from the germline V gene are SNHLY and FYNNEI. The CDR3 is CATNQWDAYEQYF. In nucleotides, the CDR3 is TGTGCCACGAATCAGTGGGATGCCTACGAGCAGTACTTC.

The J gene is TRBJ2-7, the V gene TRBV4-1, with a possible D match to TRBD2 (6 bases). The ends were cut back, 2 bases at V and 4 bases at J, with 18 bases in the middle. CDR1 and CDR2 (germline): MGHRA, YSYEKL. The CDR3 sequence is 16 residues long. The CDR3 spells CASSQSNSGISYEQYF. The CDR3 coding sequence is TGCGCCAGCAGCCAATCCAATAGCGGTATTTCTTACGAGCAGTACTTC.

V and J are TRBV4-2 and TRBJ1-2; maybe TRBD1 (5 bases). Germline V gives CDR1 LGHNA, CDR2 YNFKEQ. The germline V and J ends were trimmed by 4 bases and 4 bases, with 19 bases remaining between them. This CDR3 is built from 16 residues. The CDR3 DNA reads TGTGCCAGCAGCCCGAGAGGGGTTCAAAGTGGCTATGGCTACACCTTC. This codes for CASSPRGVQSGYGYTF.

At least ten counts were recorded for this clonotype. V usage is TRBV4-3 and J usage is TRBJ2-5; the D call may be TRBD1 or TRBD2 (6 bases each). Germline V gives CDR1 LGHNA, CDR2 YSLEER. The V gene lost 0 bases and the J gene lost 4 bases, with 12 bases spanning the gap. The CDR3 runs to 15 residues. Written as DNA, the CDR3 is TGCGCCAGCAGCCAAGATCGCGGAGGGGGAGAGACCCAGTACTTC. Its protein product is CASSQDRGGGETQYF.

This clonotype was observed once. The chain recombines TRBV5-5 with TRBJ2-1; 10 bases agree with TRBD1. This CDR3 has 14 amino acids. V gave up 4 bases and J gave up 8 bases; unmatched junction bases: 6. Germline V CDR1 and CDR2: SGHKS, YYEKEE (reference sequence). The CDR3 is CASSGSGTGDEQFF. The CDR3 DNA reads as TGTGCCAGCAGCGGCTCCGGGACAGGGGATGAGCAGTTCTTC.

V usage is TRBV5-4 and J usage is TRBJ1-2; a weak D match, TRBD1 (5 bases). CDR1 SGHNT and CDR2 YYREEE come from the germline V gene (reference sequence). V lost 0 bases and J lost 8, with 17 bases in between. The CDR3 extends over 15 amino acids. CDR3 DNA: TGTGCCAGCAGCTTGGTAGGGGAAATAGGAGAAGGCTACACCTTC. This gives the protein CASSLVGEIGEGYTF. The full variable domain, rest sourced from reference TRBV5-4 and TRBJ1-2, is ETGVTQSPTHLIKTRGQQVTLRCSSQSGHNTVSWYQQALGQGPQFIFQYYREEENGRGNFPPRFSGLQFPNYSSELNVNALELDDSALYLCASSLVGEIGEGYTFGSGTRLTVV.

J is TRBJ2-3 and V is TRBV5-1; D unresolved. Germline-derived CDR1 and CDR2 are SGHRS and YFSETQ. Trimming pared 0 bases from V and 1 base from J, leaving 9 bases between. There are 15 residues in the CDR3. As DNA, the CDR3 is TGCGCCAGCAGCTTGGTGGGGTTCCGCACAGATACGCAGTATTTT. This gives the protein CASSLVGFRTDTQYF.

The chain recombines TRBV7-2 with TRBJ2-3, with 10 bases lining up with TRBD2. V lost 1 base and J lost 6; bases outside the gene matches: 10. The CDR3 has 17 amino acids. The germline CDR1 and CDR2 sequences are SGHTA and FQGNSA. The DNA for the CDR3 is TGTGCCAGCAGCTTAGGTCCTAGCGGGGGTGGAGTGGATACGCAGTATTTT. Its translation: CASSLGPSGGGVDTQYF.

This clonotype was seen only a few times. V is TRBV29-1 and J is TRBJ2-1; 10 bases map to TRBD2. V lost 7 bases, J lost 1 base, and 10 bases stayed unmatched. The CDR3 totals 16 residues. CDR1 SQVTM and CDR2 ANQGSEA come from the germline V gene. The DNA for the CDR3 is TGCAGCGCCAGGACTAGCGGCGGGGTTTCCTACAATGAGCAGTTCTTC. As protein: CSARTSGGVSYNEQFF.